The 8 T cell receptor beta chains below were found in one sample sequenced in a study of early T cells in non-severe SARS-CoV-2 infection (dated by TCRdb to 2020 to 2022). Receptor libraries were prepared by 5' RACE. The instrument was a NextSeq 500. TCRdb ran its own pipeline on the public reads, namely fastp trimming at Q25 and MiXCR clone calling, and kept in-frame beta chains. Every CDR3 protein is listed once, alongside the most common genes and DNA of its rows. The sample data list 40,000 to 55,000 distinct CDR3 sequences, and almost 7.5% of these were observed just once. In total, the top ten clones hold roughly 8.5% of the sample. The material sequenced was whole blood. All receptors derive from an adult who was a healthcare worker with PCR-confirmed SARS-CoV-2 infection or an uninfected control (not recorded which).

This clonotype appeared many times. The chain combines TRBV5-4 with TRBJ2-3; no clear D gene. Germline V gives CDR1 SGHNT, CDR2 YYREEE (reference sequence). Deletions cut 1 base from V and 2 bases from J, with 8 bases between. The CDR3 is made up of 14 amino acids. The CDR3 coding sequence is TGTGCCAGCAGCTTGACGGGCTACACAGATACGCAGTATTTT. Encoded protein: CASSLTGYTDTQYF.

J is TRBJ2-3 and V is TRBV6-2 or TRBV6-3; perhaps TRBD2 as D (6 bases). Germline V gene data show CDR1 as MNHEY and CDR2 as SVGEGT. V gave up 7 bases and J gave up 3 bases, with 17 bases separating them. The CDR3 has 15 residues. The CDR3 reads CASNPHAGRTDTQYF. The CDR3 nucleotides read TGTGCCAGCAACCCCCACGCGGGGCGAACAGATACGCAGTATTTT.

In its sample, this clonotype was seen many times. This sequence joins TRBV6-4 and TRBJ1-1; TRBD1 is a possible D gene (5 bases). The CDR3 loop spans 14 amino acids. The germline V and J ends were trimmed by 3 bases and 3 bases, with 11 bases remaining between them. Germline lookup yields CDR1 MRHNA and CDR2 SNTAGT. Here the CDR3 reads CASSEGWGDTEAFF. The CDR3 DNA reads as TGTGCCAGCAGTGAAGGATGGGGGGACACTGAAGCTTTCTTT.

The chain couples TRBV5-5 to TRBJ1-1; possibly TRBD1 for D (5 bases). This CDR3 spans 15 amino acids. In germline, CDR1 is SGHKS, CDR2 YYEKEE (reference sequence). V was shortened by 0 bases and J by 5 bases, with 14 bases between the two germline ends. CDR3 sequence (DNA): TGTGCCAGCAGCTTGGATTGGGGGACTCGAACTGAAGCTTTCTTT. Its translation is CASSLDWGTRTEAFF.

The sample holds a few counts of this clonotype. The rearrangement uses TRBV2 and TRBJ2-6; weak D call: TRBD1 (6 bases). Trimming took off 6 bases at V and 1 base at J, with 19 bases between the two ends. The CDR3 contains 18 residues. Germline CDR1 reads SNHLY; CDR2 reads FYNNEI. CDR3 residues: CASRQDPPGESGANVLTF. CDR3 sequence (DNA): TGTGCCAGCAGACAAGACCCCCCAGGGGAGTCTGGGGCCAACGTCCTGACTTTC. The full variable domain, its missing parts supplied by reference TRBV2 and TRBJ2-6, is EPEVTQTPSHQVTQMGQEVILRCVPISNHLYFYWYRQILGQKVEFLVSFYNNEISEKSEIFDDQFSVERPDGSNFTLKIRSTKLEDSAMYFCASRQDPPGESGANVLTFGAGSRLTVL.

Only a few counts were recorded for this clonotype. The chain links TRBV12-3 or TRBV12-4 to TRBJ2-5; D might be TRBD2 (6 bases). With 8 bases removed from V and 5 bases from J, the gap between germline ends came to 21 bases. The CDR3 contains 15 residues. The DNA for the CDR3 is TGTGCCAGCGTCCCGAGTTACGGGGGTGATGAGACCCAGTACTTC. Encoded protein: CASVPSYGGDETQYF.

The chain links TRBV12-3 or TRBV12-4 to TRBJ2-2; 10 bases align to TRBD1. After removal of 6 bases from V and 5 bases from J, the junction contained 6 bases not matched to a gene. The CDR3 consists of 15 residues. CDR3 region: CASSPRTGGTGELFF. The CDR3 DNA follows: TGTGCCAGCAGCCCTAGGACAGGGGGGACCGGGGAGCTGTTTTTT.

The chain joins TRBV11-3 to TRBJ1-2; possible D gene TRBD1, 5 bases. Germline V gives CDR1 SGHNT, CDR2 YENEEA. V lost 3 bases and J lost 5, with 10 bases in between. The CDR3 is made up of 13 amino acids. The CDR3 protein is CASSFGGGYGYTF. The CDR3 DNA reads TGTGCCAGCAGCTTCGGCGGGGGTTATGGCTACACCTTC.